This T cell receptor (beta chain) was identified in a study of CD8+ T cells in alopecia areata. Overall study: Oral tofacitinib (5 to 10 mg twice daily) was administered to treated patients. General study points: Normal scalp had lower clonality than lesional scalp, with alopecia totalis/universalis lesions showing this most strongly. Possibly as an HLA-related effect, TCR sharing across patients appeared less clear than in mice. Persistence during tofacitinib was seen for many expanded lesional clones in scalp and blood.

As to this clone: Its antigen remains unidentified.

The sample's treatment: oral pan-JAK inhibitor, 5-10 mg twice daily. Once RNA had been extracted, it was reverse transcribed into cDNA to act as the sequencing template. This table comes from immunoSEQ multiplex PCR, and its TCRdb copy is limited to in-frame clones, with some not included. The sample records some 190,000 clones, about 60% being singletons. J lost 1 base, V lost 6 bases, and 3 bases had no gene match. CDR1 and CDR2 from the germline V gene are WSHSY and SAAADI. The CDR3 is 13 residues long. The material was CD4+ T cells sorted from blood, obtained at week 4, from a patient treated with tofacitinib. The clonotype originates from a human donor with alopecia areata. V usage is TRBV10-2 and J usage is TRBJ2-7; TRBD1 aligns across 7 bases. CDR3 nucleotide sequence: TGCGCCAGCAGCGACAGGGCTTCCTACGAGCAGTACTTC. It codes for CASSDRASYEQYF.